A selection of T cell receptor beta chains follows, all from one sample in a study of PD-L1 blockade in urothelial cancer. Produced via immunoSEQ multiplex PCR; TCRdb's table is partial and in-frame only. The sample has about 43,000 clones, approximately 83% seen once; the top ten hold more than 12%. The material was PBMCs, obtained around atezolizumab (anti-PD-L1) treatment. These receptors all stem from a man aged 55 to 70 with urothelial cancer. Both conserved end residues are part of each CDR3. The size field is filled for only some rows; it gives once, few, many or a size class.

v_gene,abundance,j_gene,CDR3aa
TRBV5-8,NA,TRBJ2-7,CASSPGDRVYEQYF
TRBV6-1,NA,TRBJ2-1,CASSEEGLGRPPYNEQFF
TRBV10-1,NA,TRBJ2-2,CASSDPGTLNTGELFF
TRBV29-1,NA,TRBJ1-1,CSVRQVGVNTEAFF
TRBV7-2,NA,TRBJ1-5,CASSLGRTERQPQHF
TRBV11-2,once,TRBJ2-3,CASSPIGGATDTQYF
TRBV19,NA,TRBJ1-1,CASTKAAGRKNTEAFF
TRBV25-1,NA,TRBJ2-3,CASSRRDGGDTQYF
TRBV7-8,NA,TRBJ2-7,CASSLEWAQGEEQYF
TRBV28,NA,TRBJ2-5,CASSSPTPLWKETQYF
TRBV6-1,NA,TRBJ1-5,CASSNSRVQPQHF
TRBV28,NA,TRBJ1-2,CASSAGLGFGYTF
TRBV5-1,NA,TRBJ1-2,CASNRQGNYGYTF
TRBV4-2,NA,TRBJ2-3,CASSQDRGRDTQYF
TRBV5-1,NA,TRBJ1-1,CASSLGTGLKNTEAFF
TRBV7-7,few,TRBJ2-5,CASSLRGSETQYF
TRBV5-4,NA,TRBJ2-5,CASSFSTQETQYF
TRBV30,NA,TRBJ2-3,CAWTRAGLSTDTQYF
TRBV28,NA,TRBJ1-3,CASGDRSVLGNTIYF
TRBV19,NA,TRBJ2-5,CASSISTGGGETQYF
TRBV30,few,TRBJ2-2,CAWRTGSSTGELFF
TRBV5-1,NA,TRBJ2-7,CASSLGTDPYEQYF
TRBV19,NA,TRBJ1-4,CASSMFGQPNGELFF
TRBV27,NA,TRBJ2-5,CASSPRGNQETQYF
TRBV28,few,TRBJ1-6,CAIGSPLHF
TRBV19,NA,TRBJ1-4,CASSSTGQGNEKLFF
TRBV5-1,NA,TRBJ2-3,CASSQEPTDTQYF
TRBV5-1,NA,TRBJ1-1,CASSLEEKATEAFF
TRBV5-1,NA,TRBJ1-6,CASSKGTGGGDNSPLHF
TRBV27,NA,TRBJ2-7,CASSASDRGYEQYF
TRBV7-3,NA,TRBJ2-5,CASSLGGTGSSGETQYF
TRBV7-9,NA,TRBJ1-4,CASSSLGERKLFF
TRBV10-3,NA,TRBJ2-3,CAISAGQRSTDTQYF
TRBV27,NA,TRBJ1-2,CASSPNLPGQSWYTF
TRBV7-9,NA,TRBJ2-7,CASSLASGEREQYF
TRBV7-3,NA,TRBJ2-1,CASSPSGTSGVNEQFF
TRBV9,NA,TRBJ1-6,CASSRSPGQGASPLHF
TRBV7-9,NA,TRBJ2-3,CASSPSRTGDTQYF
TRBV10-3,NA,TRBJ2-3,CAISKDRGNTDTQYF
TRBV7-9,few,TRBJ2-5,CASSPRGLETQYF
TRBV18,NA,TRBJ1-1,CASSPLAGTAEAFF
TRBV9,NA,TRBJ2-3,CASSVASSVPADTQYF
TRBV9,NA,TRBJ1-2,CASSVDDRDYGYTF
TRBV6-4,NA,TRBJ2-7,CASSIRQGIYEQYF
TRBV18,NA,TRBJ1-5,CASSLGHASNQPQHF
TRBV28,NA,TRBJ1-6,CASTTDRERHSPLHF
TRBV6-1,NA,TRBJ2-5,CASSGGGGQETQYF
TRBV19,NA,TRBJ1-2,CASSIPHAQEGYGYTF
TRBV9,NA,TRBJ2-5,CASSLDRGLSETQYF
TRBV5-1,once,TRBJ2-7,CASSQAGTRYEQYF
TRBV5-4,NA,TRBJ2-4,CASSLGGQRGGAKNIQYF
TRBV6-1,NA,TRBJ1-1,CASSARRDTEAFF
TRBV5-1,few,TRBJ2-1,CASSLGGTSYNEQFF
TRBV2,NA,TRBJ1-1,CASSELQGARGEAFF
TRBV27,NA,TRBJ2-1,CASSLSPPTLQNEQFF
TRBV11-2,NA,TRBJ2-1,CASRGADAYNEQFF
TRBV30,few,TRBJ1-6,CAWSQGIESSPLHF
TRBV13,NA,TRBJ2-5,CASSPGGQGEETQYF
TRBV4-2,once,TRBJ2-3,CASSQVGTGETDTQYF
TRBV5-4,once,TRBJ1-2,CASSWTGGRGYGYTF